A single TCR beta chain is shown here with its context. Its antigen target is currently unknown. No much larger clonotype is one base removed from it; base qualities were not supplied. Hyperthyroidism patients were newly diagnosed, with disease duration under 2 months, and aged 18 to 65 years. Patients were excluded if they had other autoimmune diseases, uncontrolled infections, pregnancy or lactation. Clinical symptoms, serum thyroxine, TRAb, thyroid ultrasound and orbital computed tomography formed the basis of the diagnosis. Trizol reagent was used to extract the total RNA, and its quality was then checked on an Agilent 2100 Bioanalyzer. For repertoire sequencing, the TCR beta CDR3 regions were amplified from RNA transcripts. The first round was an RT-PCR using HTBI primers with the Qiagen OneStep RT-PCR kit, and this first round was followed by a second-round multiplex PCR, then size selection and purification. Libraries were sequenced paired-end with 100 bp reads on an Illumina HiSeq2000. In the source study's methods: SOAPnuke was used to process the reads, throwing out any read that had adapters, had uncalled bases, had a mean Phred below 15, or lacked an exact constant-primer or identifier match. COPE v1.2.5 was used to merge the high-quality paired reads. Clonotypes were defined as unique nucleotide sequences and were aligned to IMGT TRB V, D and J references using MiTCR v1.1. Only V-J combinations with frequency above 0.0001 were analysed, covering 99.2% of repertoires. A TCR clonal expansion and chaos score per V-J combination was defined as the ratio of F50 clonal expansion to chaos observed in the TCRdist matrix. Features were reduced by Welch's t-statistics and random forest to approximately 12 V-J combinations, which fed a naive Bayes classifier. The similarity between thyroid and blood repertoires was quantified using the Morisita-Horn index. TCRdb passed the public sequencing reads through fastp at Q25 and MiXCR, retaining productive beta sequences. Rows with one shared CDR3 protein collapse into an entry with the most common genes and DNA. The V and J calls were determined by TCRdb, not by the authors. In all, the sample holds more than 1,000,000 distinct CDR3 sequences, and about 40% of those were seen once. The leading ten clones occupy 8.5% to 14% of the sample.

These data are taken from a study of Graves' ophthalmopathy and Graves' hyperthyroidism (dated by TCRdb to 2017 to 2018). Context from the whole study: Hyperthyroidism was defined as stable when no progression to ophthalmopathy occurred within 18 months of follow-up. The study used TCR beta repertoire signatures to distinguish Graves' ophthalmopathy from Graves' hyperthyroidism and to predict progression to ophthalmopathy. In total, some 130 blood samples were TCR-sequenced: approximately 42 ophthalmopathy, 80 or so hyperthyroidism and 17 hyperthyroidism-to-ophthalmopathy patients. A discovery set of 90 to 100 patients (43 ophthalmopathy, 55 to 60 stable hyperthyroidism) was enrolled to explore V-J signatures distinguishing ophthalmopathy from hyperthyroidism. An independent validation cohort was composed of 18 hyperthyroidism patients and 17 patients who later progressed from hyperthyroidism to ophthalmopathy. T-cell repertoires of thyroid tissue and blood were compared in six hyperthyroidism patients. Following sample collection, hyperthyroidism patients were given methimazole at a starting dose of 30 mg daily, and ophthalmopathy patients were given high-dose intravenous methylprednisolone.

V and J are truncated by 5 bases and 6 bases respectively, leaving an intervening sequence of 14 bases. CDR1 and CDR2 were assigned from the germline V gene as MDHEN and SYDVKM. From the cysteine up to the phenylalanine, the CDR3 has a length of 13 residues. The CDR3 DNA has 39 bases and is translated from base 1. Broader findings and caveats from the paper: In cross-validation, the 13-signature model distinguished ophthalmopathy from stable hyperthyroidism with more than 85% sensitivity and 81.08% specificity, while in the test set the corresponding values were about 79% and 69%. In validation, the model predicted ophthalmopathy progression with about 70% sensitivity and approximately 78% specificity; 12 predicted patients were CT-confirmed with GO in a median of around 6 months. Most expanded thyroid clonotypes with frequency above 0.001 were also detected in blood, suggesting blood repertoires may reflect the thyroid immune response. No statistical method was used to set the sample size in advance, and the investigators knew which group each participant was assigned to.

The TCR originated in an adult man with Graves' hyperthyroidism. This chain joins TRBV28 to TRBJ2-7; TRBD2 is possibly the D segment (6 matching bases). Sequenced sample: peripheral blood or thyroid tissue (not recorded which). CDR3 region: CASSVREAAEQYF. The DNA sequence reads TGTGCCAGCAGTGTCAGGGAGGCTGCCGAGCAGTACTTC. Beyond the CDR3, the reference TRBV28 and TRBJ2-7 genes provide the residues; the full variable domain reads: DVKVTQSSRYLVKRTGEKVFLECVQDMDHENMFWYRQDPGLGLRLIYFSYDVKMKEKGDIPEGYSVSREKKERFSLILESASTNQTSMYLCASSVREAAEQYFGPGTRLTVT.